Shown below are 25 T cell receptor beta chains from a single sample sequenced in a study of CD8+CD57+ T cells in acquired aplastic anemia. Genomic DNA templated the TCR beta VDJ and CDR3 profiling. TCRdb itself ran the reads through MiXCR, one entry per CDR3 protein. The data show about 160,000 distinct CDR3 sequences, around half seen once. Patients sequenced had flow cytometry evidence of CD8+CD57+ cell expansion. The sequenced material came from sorted CD4+, CD8+, or CD8+CD57+ T cells (not recorded which) from PBMCs. The receptors here all came from a human donor with aplastic anemia.

This clonotype was seen a few times. V gene TRBV10-3 combines with J gene TRBJ2-1; maybe TRBD2 (7 bases). The CDR3 extends over 14 amino acids. V lost 4 bases and J 2 bases, leaving 9 bases between the germline ends. Germline CDR1 and CDR2: ENHRY and SYGVKD. The CDR3 sequence is CAISAGGPYNEQFF. The CDR3 coding sequence is TGTGCCATCAGTGCCGGGGGGCCCTACAATGAGCAGTTCTTC.

In its sample, this clonotype was seen a few times. This may be a read error, as it is one base from a much larger clone. The CDR3 does not close with the conserved phenylalanine or tryptophan, likely indicating a read error. V usage is TRBV20-1 and J usage is TRBJ1-2; D is ambiguous. Germline V gene lookup returns CDR1 DFQATT and CDR2 SNEGSKA (reference sequence). Deletions cut 5 bases from V and 0 bases from J, with 10 bases between. The CDR3 totals 13 residues. The CDR3 is CSAPLPANYGYTS. DNA for the CDR3: TGCAGTGCTCCCCTACCGGCTAACTATGGCTACACCTCC.

This clonotype came up a few times. This chain connects TRBV2 to TRBJ2-2, with 7 bases identical to TRBD1. The V and J ends lost 5 bases and 4 bases, in that order; junction bases with no gene match: 7. Germline V CDR1 and CDR2: SNHLY, FYNNEI. The length of the CDR3 is 15 residues. The CDR3 DNA reads as TGTGCCAGCAGTTCCACCACAGGGGTCACCGGGGAGCTGTTTTTT. It codes for CASSSTTGVTGELFF.

The rearrangement uses TRBV4-3 and TRBJ1-6; 9 bases are a match to TRBD1. This CDR3 region has 18 residues. The germline V gene has CDR1 LGHNA and CDR2 YSLEER. The ends lost 2 bases at V and 5 bases at J; junction bases unmatched: 10. The CDR3 nucleotides are TGCGCCAGCAGCCAAACCTTTCCCGGGACAGGGCATAATTCACCCCTCCACTTT. Translated: CASSQTFPGTGHNSPLHF.

The V and J genes are TRBV2 and TRBJ1-6, with a weak D call TRBD1 (6 bases). Germline V CDR1 and CDR2: SNHLY, FYNNEI. The ends were cut back, 5 bases at V and 7 bases at J, with 12 bases in the middle. The CDR3 extends over 14 amino acids. CDR3 protein: CASSPQGQNSPLHF. CDR3 DNA sequence: TGTGCCAGCAGTCCACAGGGCCAGAATTCACCCCTCCACTTT.

Worth noting for this clonotype: Since a much larger clone is just one base distant, this may be a read error. The chain links TRBV19 to TRBJ2-3, with D perhaps matching TRBD1 or TRBD2 (6 bases each). Trimming shortened V by 4 bases and J by 5 bases, and 16 bases separated the two germline ends. The CDR3 runs 15 residues. Germline CDR1 and CDR2: LNHDA and SQIVND (reference sequence). The CDR3 bases are TGTGCCAGTAGTACAACGGGGGCGCCCAGAGATACGCAGTATTTT. It encodes CASSTTGAPRDTQYF.

Ten or more counts support this clonotype. The rearrangement uses TRBV25-1 and TRBJ2-2, with a weak D call TRBD1 (5 bases). Trimming shortened V by 1 base and J by 4 bases, and 7 bases separated the two germline ends. The CDR3 contains 14 residues. CDR1 and CDR2 from the germline V gene are MGHDK and SYGVNS. CDR3 nucleotides: TGTGCCAGCAGTGAATTGGACACCACCGGGGAGCTGTTTTTT. Its translation: CASSELDTTGELFF. Full variable domain (remainder filled in from reference TRBV25-1 and TRBJ2-2): EADIYQTPRYLVIGTGKKITLECSQTMGHDKMYWYQQDPGMELHLIHYSYGVNSTEKGDLSSESTVSRIRTEHFPLTLESARPSHTSQYLCASSELDTTGELFFGEGSRLTVL.

This clonotype was picked up a small number of times. This rearrangement joins TRBV4-1 to TRBJ2-7; 7 positions match TRBD2. The length of the CDR3 is 15 residues. Germline values: CDR1 MGHRA, CDR2 YSYEKL. The V segment lost 0 bases and the J segment 2 bases; nucleotides outside the gene matches: 4. CDR3 coding DNA: TGCGCCAGCAGCCAAGAGCTAGCGGAAACCTACGAGCAGTACTTC. Protein sequence: CASSQELAETYEQYF.

For this clonotype: A much larger clone lies one base from this, so it may be a read error. The V and J genes are TRBV7-8 and TRBJ2-5, with D unclear. CDR1 and CDR2 (germline): SGHVS, FQNEAQ. This CDR3 is built from 12 residues. Trimming cost V 6 bases and J 3 bases, with 8 bases left between them. The CDR3 region is CASSFAKETQYF. In DNA, the CDR3 is TGTGCCAGCAGTTTCGCAAAAGAGACCCAGTACTTC.

This clonotype came up many times. The gene calls are TRBV7-3 and TRBJ2-1; the match to TRBD2 covers 9 bases. The CDR3 has 15 residues. V was clipped by 2 bases and J by 4 bases; unmatched bases: 3. In germline, CDR1 is SGHTA, CDR2 FQGTGA. CDR3 in DNA: TGTGCCAGCAGCTTAGCGGGAGGGCCGTACAATGAGCAGTTCTTC. Amino acid sequence: CASSLAGGPYNEQFF.

This clonotype was seen only a few times. The chain joins TRBV25-1 to TRBJ2-1; 9 nucleotides align to TRBD2. CDR1 and CDR2 (germline): MGHDK, SYGVNS. The CDR3 runs 15 residues. The V segment lost 8 bases and the J segment 9 bases; nucleotides outside the gene matches: 14. The CDR3 sequence: CASSPQGLAGTEQFF. The DNA for the CDR3 is TGTGCCAGCTCACCACAGGGCCTAGCGGGAACTGAGCAGTTCTTC.

The genes are TRBV15 and TRBJ1-1, with D perhaps TRBD1 (6 bases). From germline, CDR1 is LNHNV and CDR2 YYDKDF (reference sequence). The V and J ends lost 0 bases and 8 bases respectively, with 10 bases between them. CDR3 length equals 13 residues. CDR3 loop: CATSRDETGEAFF. The CDR3 region has the DNA TGTGCCACCAGCAGAGACGAGACAGGAGAAGCTTTCTTT.

The chain carries TRBV11-2 and TRBJ2-3; the match to TRBD2 covers 13 bases. The germline V gene encodes CDR1 SGHAT and CDR2 FQNNGV. Trimming took 5 bases from V and 6 from J; bases not matched to a gene: 8. The CDR3 covers 16 residues. The CDR3 DNA reads TGTGCCAGCAGCCCTCGATCGACTAGCGGGGGGGATACGCAGTATTTT. As protein: CASSPRSTSGGDTQYF.

V usage is TRBV6-1 and J usage is TRBJ1-1; 10 positions agree with TRBD1. V trimming: 5 bases; J trimming: 2 bases; junction bases outside the gene matches: 14. Germline assignment: CDR1 MNHNS and CDR2 SASEGT. The CDR3 has 18 residues. CDR3 residues: CASSRGTGVGWGNTEAFF. The CDR3 coding sequence is TGTGCCAGCAGTAGGGGGACAGGGGTTGGTTGGGGAAACACTGAAGCTTTCTTT.

The sample holds many counts of this clonotype. The V and J genes are TRBV29-1 and TRBJ1-1; D remains unclear. The CDR3 runs to 14 residues. Trimming stripped 0 bases from V and 2 bases from J, with 10 bases between. The germline CDR1 and CDR2 sequences are SQVTM and ANQGSEA. In nucleotides, the CDR3 is TGCAGCGTTGAAGATCCAGGATATAACACTGAAGCTTTCTTT. It is translated as CSVEDPGYNTEAFF.

This clonotype was counted ten times or more. The rearrangement joins TRBV4-3 to TRBJ2-1; D may be TRBD1 or TRBD2 (5 bases each). V shed 3 bases and J shed 15 bases, with 15 bases lying between them. Germline V CDR1 and CDR2: LGHNA, YSLEER. The CDR3 consists of 12 residues. CDR3 in amino acids: CASSQDRVGRFF. CDR3 in DNA: TGCGCCAGCAGCCAGGATAGGGTGGGACGGTTCTTC.

The chain employs TRBV6-2 or TRBV6-3 and TRBJ2-4; the match to TRBD2 covers 10 bases. The V and J ends lost 0 bases and 9 bases, in that order; junction bases with no gene match: 17. CDR3 length: 19 residues. Germline V gives CDR1 MNHEY, CDR2 SVGEGT. The CDR3 DNA reads TGTGCCAGCAGTTACTCCCTAGCGGGGGAGAACCTAGTTATGAGCATTCAGTACTTC. Translation gives CASSYSLAGENLVMSIQYF.

This clonotype was recorded many times. The chain employs TRBV7-2 and TRBJ2-7, with 9 bases lining up with TRBD1. The CDR3 is 15 amino acids. With 1 base clipped from V and 6 bases from J, the junction kept 7 bases outside the gene matches. Germline loops: CDR1 SGHTA, CDR2 FQGNSA. DNA of the CDR3: TGTGCCAGCAGCTTAGGGCCGGGACAGGGAGGCGAGCAGTACTTC. It encodes CASSLGPGQGGEQYF.

This clonotype was seen ten or more times. V usage is TRBV19 and J usage is TRBJ2-1, with D tentatively TRBD2 (6 bases). This CDR3 has 15 residues. The ends were cut back, 4 bases at V and 0 bases at J, with 10 bases in the middle. CDR1 and CDR2 (germline): LNHDA, SQIVND (reference sequence). The CDR3 DNA reads as TGTGCCAGTAGTAAAGCGGGCAGCTCCTACAATGAGCAGTTCTTC. It is translated as CASSKAGSSYNEQFF.

This clonotype came up a few times. The chain has TRBV5-1 and TRBJ2-3; 11 bases map to TRBD2. The CDR3 contains 18 residues. V was clipped by 4 bases and J by 2 bases; unmatched bases: 12. The germline gives CDR1 SGHRS, CDR2 YFSETQ. In DNA, the CDR3 is TGCGCCAGCAGCCCCCCAAGCGCTAGCGGGGGGTACACAGATACGCAGTATTTT. It translates to CASSPPSASGGYTDTQYF. The entire variable domain, with the rest obtained from reference TRBV5-1 and TRBJ2-3, is as follows: KAGVTQTPRYLIKTRGQQVTLSCSPISGHRSVSWYQQTPGQGLQFLFEYFSETQRNKGNFPGRFSGRQFSNSRSEMNVSTLELGDSALYLCASSPPSASGGYTDTQYFGPGTRLTVL.

This chain joins TRBV20-1 and TRBJ2-1; maybe TRBD1 (6 bases). V dropped 3 bases and J dropped 3 bases, with 15 bases sitting between them. CDR3 length: 15 amino acids. The germline V gene has CDR1 DFQATT and CDR2 SNEGSKA (reference sequence). This chain's CDR3 is CSARGAQQGYNEQFF. The CDR3 DNA sequence: TGCAGTGCTAGGGGGGCCCAGCAGGGCTACAATGAGCAGTTCTTC.

The table lists this clonotype with many counts. The chain couples TRBV13 to TRBJ1-2, with 8 bases fitting TRBD1. The CDR3 covers 17 residues. The J segment lost 4 bases and the V segment lost 0 bases, leaving 10 bases of the junction unmatched. Germline V gene sequence: CDR1 PRHDT, CDR2 FYEKMQ (reference sequence). The CDR3 reads CASSLGDGGQGAYGYTF. CDR3 coding DNA: TGTGCCAGCAGCTTAGGCGATGGAGGACAGGGTGCCTATGGCTACACCTTC. Full variable domain (missing parts from reference TRBV13 and TRBJ1-2): AAGVIQSPRHLIKEKRETATLKCYPIPRHDTVYWYQQGPGQDPQFLISFYEKMQSDKGSIPDRFSAQQFSDYHSELNMSSLELGDSALYFCASSLGDGGQGAYGYTFGSGTRLTVV.

This clonotype was seen many times. This rearrangement joins TRBV7-3 to TRBJ2-1; possibly TRBD2 for D (6 bases). Germline assignment: CDR1 SGHTA and CDR2 FQGTGA. V was pared by 5 bases and J by 7 bases, with 18 bases between. The CDR3 sequence is 15 residues long. The CDR3 is CASSPGGSGKNEQFF. The CDR3 DNA follows: TGTGCCAGCAGCCCTGGGGGGTCAGGGAAAAATGAGCAGTTCTTC.

This clonotype was seen a few times. This may be a read error, as it is one base from a much larger clone. This chain joins TRBV5-1 and TRBJ1-5; TRBD1 agrees at 9 bases. CDR3 length: 15 amino acids. CDR1 is SGHRS and CDR2 is YFSETQ in the germline V gene. V trimming: 3 bases; J trimming: 6 bases; junction bases outside the gene matches: 7. The CDR3 coding sequence is TGCGCCAGCAGCTCCGGGACAGGGACCAGTCAGCCCCAGCATTTT. This codes for CASSSGTGTSQPQHF.

A remark on this clonotype: The CDR3 end shows no conserved phenylalanine or tryptophan, and so a read error is likely. It is unclear where the CDR3 begins or ends on the DNA, so no DNA is shown, and the CDR3 is as TCRdb lists it. V gene TRBV7-2 combines with J gene TRBJ2-3; the table's D call, TRBD1, was not checked against the DNA. The CDR3 length is 15 residues, termini included. In germline, CDR1 is SGHTA, CDR2 FQGNSA. The CDR3 loop is CASSLAGGGADTQPI.